What follows is one T cell receptor beta chain and its context. This clone was seen just once. There is no known antigen for this receptor. Per-base qualities were not stored, and no clone one base away is much larger. The germline V gene encodes CDR1 MNHNS and CDR2 SASEGT. V was cut back by 6 bases and J by 2 bases, leaving a gap of 10 bases between them. Reading from cysteine to phenylalanine, the CDR3 counts 13 amino acids. This entry keeps only the CDR3 DNA: 39 bases, framed from base 1. This specimen belongs to a study of cytomegalovirus exposure and HLA in healthy donors (dated by TCRdb to about 2017). In the study overall: An earlier analysis of about 530 of the donors reported 276 Gb of sequence data and roughly 120 million unique TCR beta sequences obtained from roughly 170 million T cells. In an earlier analysis of roughly 540 of the donors, high-throughput TCR beta sequencing was used to judge whether each TCR beta V gene segment behaved as functional or pseudogenic. Of the roughly 400 genotyped donors, over 65% fell in the genetic ancestry cluster associated with self-reported Caucasian donors. The number of donors typed differed by locus, with roughly 620-630 for A, B, C, DRB1 and DQB1, 522 for DQA1, over 600 for DPA1, and 400 to 490 for DPB1. Among 300 to 450 genotyped donors of the cohort, an average of approximately 240,000 unique TCR beta nucleotide sequences were sequenced per donor, roughly a sixth of them non-productive. All discovery cohort repertoires had been generated on a single sequencing platform. The T cell repertoires of some 700 subjects were profiled by immunosequencing and related to cytomegalovirus serostatus. In addition to the first cohort of roughly 670 subjects, a separate validation cohort of 100 to 150 different subjects was used. The study combined high-throughput TCR immunosequencing, statistical association of individual TCRs with disease status, and machine learning to predict cytomegalovirus infection status. The study aimed to test whether signatures of past pathogen exposure could be identified by cataloging public T cell receptors. In the later analysis, no new phenotypic data were used to find candidate immune exposures; instead, reliance was placed on TCR beta sequences and their occurrence across donors. Genome-wide SNP genotypes for about 65% of the roughly 670 donors were used in a later genetic analysis, which treated that subset as a discovery cohort. Approximately 330 gigabases of sequencing data and roughly 81 million unique TCR sequences made up an early release that covered several hundred HLA-typed donors. Class I and class II HLA loci were covered by the typing at four-digit resolution. Donor age, sex, ethnicity and CMV serostatus were compiled alongside the repertoire data. Several DR-DQ haplotypes were handled as single units for association and clustering because linkage in the cohort was strong. A later analysis re-analyzed previously published TCR beta repertoires from 500 to 700 donors and added high-resolution HLA genotyping to study TCR occurrence patterns.

The protocol used for the library was the immunoSEQ multiplex PCR assay. For the multiplex PCR, a mixture combining 60 forward primers for TCR Vbeta segments and 13 reverse primers for TCR Jbeta segments was used. The CDR3 region of rearranged TCR beta genes was amplified from genomic DNA by a multiplex PCR assay. The Illumina HiSeq System was used to sequence the amplified TCR beta libraries as 87-base-pair reads. In the paper's pipeline: A later analysis counted approximately 74 million unique TCR beta chains across the 666 repertoires, and roughly 9.9 million of these chains were shared by at least two donors. A nearest-neighbor algorithm error-corrected the raw reads and collapsed the reads into unique sequences, merging closely related sequences to remove PCR and sequencing errors. To assign V, D and J gene segments, CDR3 sequences were aligned to IMGT reference sequences. Each retained sequence needed at least a six-nucleotide match to both a V gene segment and a J gene segment. A rearrangement counted as productive if the CDR3 had no stop codons and remained in frame with V and J, and every other rearrangement counted as non-productive. Following IMGT convention, CDR3 was defined as the stretch from the second conserved V-encoded cysteine to the conserved J-encoded phenylalanine. In an earlier analysis of around 640 of the donors, sequences lacking an unambiguous match to a single V gene segment were excluded. An earlier analysis of several hundred of the donors called V segments functional above 56.7% productive rearrangements and segregating when the between-donor standard deviation exceeded 5%. A statistical classification framework was developed to diagnose cytomegalovirus status using the catalog of TCR beta chain sequences. V and J gene assignment, in a later analysis, came from comparing TCR nucleotide sequences with IMGT/GENE-DB human TR gene sequences. The TCRdist pipeline was used in a later analysis to assign CDR3 sequences and most-parsimonious VDJ recombination scenarios. In a later analysis, every TCR beta chain was defined by the combination of its CDR3 amino acid sequence and its V-gene family, and reads without a unique V-gene family were dropped. As a way to deal with suspected cross-contamination and a sequencing artifact, a later analysis dropped 450 to 600 nucleotide sequences that were highly shared and had low generation probability. For each public chain, a later analysis derived a clonal expansion index from normalized ranks of inferred template counts within each repertoire. Generation probabilities in a later analysis came from a VDJ recombination model fitted to out-of-frame rearrangements, and those results were checked against IGoR. Hypergeometric tests were used in a later analysis to score TCR-TCR, TCR-HLA and TCR-CMV co-occurrence, with a repertoire-size bias correction applied to the TCR pairs. To estimate false discovery rates, a later analysis permuted the HLA or CMV assignments 20 times. In a later analysis, co-occurring TCRs were grouped using DBSCAN, with TCRdist sequence similarity added in when clustering inside HLA-allele-positive subsets. Repertoires with fewer than 30,000 or more than 120,000 public chains were left out of co-occurrence clustering, as were roughly five repertoires with anomalous nucleotide sharing. Entries here come from immuneACCESS through TCRdb and include only in-frame sequences with V and J called. Some clones fail to appear in such tables; in the studies checked, an unresolved V gene covers under half of the shortfall, and the cause of the remainder is unknown. Clone size and V and J calls were adopted from that table, with D and trimming inferred from the DNA. The sample table lists some 150,000 clones, 82% of them with a count of one. The ten largest clones capture around 6.6% of the sample.

In total, roughly 670 healthy bone marrow donors made up the cohort. At the time of sampling, every cohort member was nominally healthy, though immune exposures that went unrecorded were likely present. The donor was CMV seropositive and belonged to the group of 250 to 300 seropositive cohort members. A peripheral blood sample was collected from each donor, and TCR beta sequencing was performed on peripheral blood mononuclear cells. The Qiagen DNeasy Blood Extraction Kit was used to extract genomic DNA from the blood cell samples. Broad study findings and their caveats: Only TCR beta chains were sequenced in this cohort, and the absence of alpha or paired-chain data limited detectable features. A later analysis found that TCR association rates varied across HLA loci, with DRB1 alleles showing the most associated TCRs and HLA-C alleles the fewest. In a later analysis, most CMV-associated TCR beta chains were found to appear HLA-restricted, with HLA associations seemingly driven largely by CMV exposure. In a later genetic analysis, fewer N-insertions in productive TCRs were reported among donors in an Asian-associated ancestry cluster than the approximately 630-donor mean. Because some donors lacked HLA typing at each locus, the association tests relied only on the typed subset. Most TCR sequences were observed very rarely across donors, whereas some public TCRs were present in many individuals. In an earlier analysis of 450 to 750 of the donors, most TCR beta V segments appeared in productive rearrangements about 87% or about 30% of the time, broadly matching IMGT annotations. When HLA alleles, especially DR and DQ, strongly co-occurred, attributing TCR associations to individual alleles was difficult. The study gave a list of around 170 TCR beta chains associated with cytomegalovirus. In a later analysis, 16,951 TCR beta sequences were associated with specific HLA alleles at a false discovery rate of 0.05. Linkage disequilibrium might explain the correlated functional status among segregating V segments, but an unknown experimental factor could not be excluded. It was suggested by the authors that the approach could potentially be generalized to other disease states and immunological phenotypes. A later analysis reported that several top co-occurrence clusters appeared linked to parvovirus B19, influenza, CMV and Epstein-Barr virus. In a later analysis, HLA-associated TCR beta chains showed more clonal expansion and lower generation probabilities than non-associated chains that were equally common. In vitro tests confirmed that a few of the cytomegalovirus-associated TCR beta chains recognize cytomegalovirus antigens. A further reported finding was that TCR beta sequences accurately predicted the HLA-A and HLA-B alleles for most subjects in the first cohort. A later genetic analysis associated a missense DCLRE1C variant with V-gene and J-gene trimming of TCR beta chains, and an independent cohort replicated the association. In both the original and validation cohorts, the classifier was reported to diagnose cytomegalovirus status with high specificity and sensitivity. Some IMGT-functional V segments, including TRBV6-2 and TRBV6-3, could not be distinguished by the 87-base-pair reads and were therefore excluded. Presence/absence analyses assumed roughly uniform sequencing depth across donors, an assumption that may not hold. Because counts were too low, seventeen rarely observed V segments, including chromosome 9 orphons, were left out of the earlier analysis of 587 of the donors. CMV serostatus was the only immune exposure information available for the cohort. A cluster of highly shared sequence variants was judged likely to represent a technical artifact of the sequencing pipeline.

Rearrangement joined TRBV6-1 to TRBJ1-2, and perhaps TRBD1 as D gene, on 5 matching bases. The sequence was collected from a woman between 50 and 59 years old in good health and CMV-seropositive. Sequenced input: PBMCs. Read as DNA, the sequence is TGTGCCAGCAGGGCACAGGAGAACTATGGCTACACCTTC. The resulting protein is CASRAQENYGYTF.